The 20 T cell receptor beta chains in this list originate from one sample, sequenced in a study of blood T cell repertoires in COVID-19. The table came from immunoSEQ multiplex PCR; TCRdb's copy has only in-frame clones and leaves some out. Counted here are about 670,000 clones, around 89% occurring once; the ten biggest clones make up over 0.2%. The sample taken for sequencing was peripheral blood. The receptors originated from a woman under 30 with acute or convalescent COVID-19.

The CDR3 DNA is TGCACCAGCGAGACAACTGTGCCCGAAACTTATAGCAATCAGCCCCAGCATTTT. It codes for CTSETTVPETYSNQPQHF. The J gene is TRBJ1-5, the V gene TRBV1; the D call of TRBD1 is as the table states it, not checked on the DNA. TRBV1 is a pseudogene. CDR3 size: 18 residues.

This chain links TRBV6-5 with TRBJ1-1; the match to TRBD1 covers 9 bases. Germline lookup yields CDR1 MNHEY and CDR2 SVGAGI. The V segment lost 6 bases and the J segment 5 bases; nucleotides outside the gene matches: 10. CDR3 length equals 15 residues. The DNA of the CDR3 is TGTGCCAGCAGGGTTGCCGGGACAGGGAGGACTGAAGCTTTCTTT. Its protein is CASRVAGTGRTEAFF.

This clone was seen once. The CDR3 protein is CASSEPYRSSYNEQFF. CDR3 coding DNA: TGTGCCAGCAGTGAACCTTACAGGTCCTCCTACAATGAGCAGTTCTTC. The chain combines TRBV6-1 with TRBJ2-1; perhaps TRBD1 as D (5 bases). V was cut by 2 bases and J by 0 bases, with 11 bases left in between. Germline V lookup: CDR1 MNHNS, CDR2 SASEGT. CDR3 length: 16 residues.

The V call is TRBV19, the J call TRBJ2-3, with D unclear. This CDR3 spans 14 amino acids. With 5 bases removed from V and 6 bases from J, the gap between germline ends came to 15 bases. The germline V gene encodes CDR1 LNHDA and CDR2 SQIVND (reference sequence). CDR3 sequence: CASSPQRGADTQYF. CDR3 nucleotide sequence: TGTGCCAGTAGTCCGCAACGAGGTGCCGATACGCAGTATTTT.

CDR3 residues: CASSQGATDTQYF. CDR3 sequence (DNA): TGTGCCAGCAGCCAGGGGGCAACAGATACGCAGTATTTT. This rearrangement joins TRBV6-4 to TRBJ2-3, with 8 positions matching TRBD1. V shed 6 bases, J shed 3 bases, and the junction held 2 bases outside the gene matches. The CDR3 spans 13 residues. Germline V gene lookup returns CDR1 MRHNA and CDR2 SNTAGT.

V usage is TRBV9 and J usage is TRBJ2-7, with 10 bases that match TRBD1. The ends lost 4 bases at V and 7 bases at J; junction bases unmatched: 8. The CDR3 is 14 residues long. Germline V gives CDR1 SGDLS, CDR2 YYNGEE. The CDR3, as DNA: TGTGCCAGCAGCTTCCGACAGGGGGCCTGGGAGCAGTACTTC. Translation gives CASSFRQGAWEQYF.

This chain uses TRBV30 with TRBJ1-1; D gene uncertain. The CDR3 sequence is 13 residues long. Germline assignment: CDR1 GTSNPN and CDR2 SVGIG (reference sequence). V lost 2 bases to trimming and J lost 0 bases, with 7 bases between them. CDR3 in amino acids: CAWSRLLNTEAFF. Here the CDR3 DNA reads TGTGCCTGGAGTCGACTGTTGAACACTGAAGCTTTCTTT.

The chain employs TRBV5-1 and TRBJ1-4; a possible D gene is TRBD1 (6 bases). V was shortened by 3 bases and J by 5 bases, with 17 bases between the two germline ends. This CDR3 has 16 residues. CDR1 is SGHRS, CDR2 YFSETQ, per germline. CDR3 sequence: CASSSRPGALNEKLFF. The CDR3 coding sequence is TGCGCCAGCAGCTCACGGCCAGGGGCTCTGAATGAAAAACTGTTTTTT.

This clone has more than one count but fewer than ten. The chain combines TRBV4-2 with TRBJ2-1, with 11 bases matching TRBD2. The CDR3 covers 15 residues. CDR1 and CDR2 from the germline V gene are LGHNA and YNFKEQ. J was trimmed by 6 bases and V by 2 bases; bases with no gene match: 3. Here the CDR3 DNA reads TGTGCCAGCAGCCAACGGACTAGCGGGTTCAATGAGCAGTTCTTC. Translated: CASSQRTSGFNEQFF.

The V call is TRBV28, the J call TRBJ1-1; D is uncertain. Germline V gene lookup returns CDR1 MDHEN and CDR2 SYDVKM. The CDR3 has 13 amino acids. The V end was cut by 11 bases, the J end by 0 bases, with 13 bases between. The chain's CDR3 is CASASLLNTEAFF. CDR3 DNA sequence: TGTGCCTCCGCCAGTTTACTGAACACTGAAGCTTTCTTT.

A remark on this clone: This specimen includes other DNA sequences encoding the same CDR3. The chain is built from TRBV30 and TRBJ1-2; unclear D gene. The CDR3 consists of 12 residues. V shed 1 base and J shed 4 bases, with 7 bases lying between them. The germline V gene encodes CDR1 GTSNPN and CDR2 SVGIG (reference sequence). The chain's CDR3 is CAWSASIYGYTF. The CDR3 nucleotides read TGTGCCTGGAGTGCCAGTATCTATGGCTACACCTTC.

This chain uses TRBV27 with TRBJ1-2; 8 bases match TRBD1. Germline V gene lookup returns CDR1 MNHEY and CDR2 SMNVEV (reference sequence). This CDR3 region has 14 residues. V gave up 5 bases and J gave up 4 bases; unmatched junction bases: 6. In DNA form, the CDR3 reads TGTGCCAGCAGTACAGGACAGGGACTCTATGGCTACACCTTC. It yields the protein CASSTGQGLYGYTF.

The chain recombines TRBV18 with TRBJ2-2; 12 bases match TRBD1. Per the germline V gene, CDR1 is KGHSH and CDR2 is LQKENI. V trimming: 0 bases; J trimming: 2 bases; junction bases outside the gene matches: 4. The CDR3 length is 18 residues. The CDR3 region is CASSPPGTGGLNTGELFF. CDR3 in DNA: TGTGCCAGCTCACCACCCGGGACAGGGGGCCTAAACACCGGGGAGCTGTTTTTT.

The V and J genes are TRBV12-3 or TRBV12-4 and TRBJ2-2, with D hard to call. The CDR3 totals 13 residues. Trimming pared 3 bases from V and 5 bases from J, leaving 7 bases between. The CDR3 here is CASSFGGTGELFF. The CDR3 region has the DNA TGTGCCAGCAGTTTCGGTGGTACCGGGGAGCTGTTTTTT.

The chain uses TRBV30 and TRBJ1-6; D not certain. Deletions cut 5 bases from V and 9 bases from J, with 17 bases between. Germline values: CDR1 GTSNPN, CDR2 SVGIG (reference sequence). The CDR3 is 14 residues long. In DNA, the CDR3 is TGTGCCTGGGCCCCGCAGGCGGCGGGTTCACCCCTCCACTTT. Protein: CAWAPQAAGSPLHF.

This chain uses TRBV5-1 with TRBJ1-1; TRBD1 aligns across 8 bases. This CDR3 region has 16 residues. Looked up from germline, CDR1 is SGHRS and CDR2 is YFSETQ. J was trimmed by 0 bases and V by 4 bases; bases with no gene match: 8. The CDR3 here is CASSHTRTGLNTEAFF. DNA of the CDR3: TGCGCCAGCAGCCACACCAGGACAGGGCTGAACACTGAAGCTTTCTTT.

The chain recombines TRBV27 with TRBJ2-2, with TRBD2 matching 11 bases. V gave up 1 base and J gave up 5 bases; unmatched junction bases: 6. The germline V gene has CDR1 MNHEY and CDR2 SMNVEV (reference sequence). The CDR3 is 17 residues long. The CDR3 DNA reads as TGTGCCAGCAGTTTATTAGCGGGGGGGCTAAATACCGGGGAGCTGTTTTTT. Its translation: CASSLLAGGLNTGELFF.

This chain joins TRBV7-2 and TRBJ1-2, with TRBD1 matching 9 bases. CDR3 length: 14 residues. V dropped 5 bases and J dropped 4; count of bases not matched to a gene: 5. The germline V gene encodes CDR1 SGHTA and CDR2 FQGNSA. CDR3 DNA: TGTGCCAGCAGCCGCGGGACAGGGCCCTATGGCTACACCTTC. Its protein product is CASSRGTGPYGYTF.

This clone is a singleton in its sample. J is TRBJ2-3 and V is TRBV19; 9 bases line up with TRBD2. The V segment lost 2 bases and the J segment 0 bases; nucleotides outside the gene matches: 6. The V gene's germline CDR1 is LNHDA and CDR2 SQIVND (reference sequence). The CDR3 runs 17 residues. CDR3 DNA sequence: TGTGCCAGTAGTATAATAAGCGGGGGGCCTAGCACAGATACGCAGTATTTT. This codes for CASSIISGGPSTDTQYF.

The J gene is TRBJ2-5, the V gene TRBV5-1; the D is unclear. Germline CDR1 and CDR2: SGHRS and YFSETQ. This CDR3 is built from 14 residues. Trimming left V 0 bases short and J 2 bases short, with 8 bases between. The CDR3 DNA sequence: TGCGCCAGCAGCTTGGGGGCAGTTCAAGAGACCCAGTACTTC. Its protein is CASSLGAVQETQYF. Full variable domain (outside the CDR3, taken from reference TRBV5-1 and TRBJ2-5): KAGVTQTPRYLIKTRGQQVTLSCSPISGHRSVSWYQQTPGQGLQFLFEYFSETQRNKGNFPGRFSGRQFSNSRSEMNVSTLELGDSALYLCASSLGAVQETQYFGPGTRLLVL.